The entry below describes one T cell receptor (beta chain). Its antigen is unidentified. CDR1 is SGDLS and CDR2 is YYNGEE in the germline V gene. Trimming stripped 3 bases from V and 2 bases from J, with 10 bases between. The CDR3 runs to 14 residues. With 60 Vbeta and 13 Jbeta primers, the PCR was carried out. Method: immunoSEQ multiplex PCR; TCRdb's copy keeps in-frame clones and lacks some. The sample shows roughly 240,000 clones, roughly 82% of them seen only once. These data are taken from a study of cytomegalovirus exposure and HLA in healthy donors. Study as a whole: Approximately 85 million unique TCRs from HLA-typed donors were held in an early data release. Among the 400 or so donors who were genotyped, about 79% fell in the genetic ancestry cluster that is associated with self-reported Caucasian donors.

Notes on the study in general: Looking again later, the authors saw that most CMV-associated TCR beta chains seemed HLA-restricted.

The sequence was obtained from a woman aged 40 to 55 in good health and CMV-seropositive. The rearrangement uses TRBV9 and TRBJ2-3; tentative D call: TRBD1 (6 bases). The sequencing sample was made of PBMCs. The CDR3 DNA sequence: TGTGCCAGCAGCGACTGGACAGCCACAGATACGCAGTATTTT. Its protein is CASSDWTATDTQYF.